Here is one T cell receptor (beta chain) with its context. In the source study's methods: Amplified reference gene primers provided the basis for estimating nucleated cell counts. Some clones are missing from TCRdb's copy, which holds only in-frame ones; the method was immunoSEQ multiplex PCR. Clonal size and the V and J genes are those of that table, whereas D and trimming came from the DNA. The sample shows some 150,000 clones, roughly nine tenths of them seen only once. These data originate in a study of blood T cell repertoires in COVID-19. Across the whole study: The United States, Italy and Spain provided the acute and convalescent COVID-19 samples. The analysed material was cDNA or gDNA that came from T cells, B-cell-depleted T cells, or PBMCs.

The sequence derives from a woman in her thirties or forties with acute or convalescent COVID-19. The sequenced sample consisted of peripheral blood.

CDR3 nucleotide sequence: TGTGCCAGCTCACCACCTTCCAGGGGGGACACCGGGGAGCTGTTTTTT. Residues: CASSPPSRGDTGELFF. The chain is built from TRBV18 and TRBJ2-2; maybe TRBD1 (7 bases). Germline V CDR1 and CDR2: KGHSH, LQKENI. This CDR3 spans 16 amino acids. Trimming left V 0 bases short and J 3 bases short, with 11 bases between. Combining the CDR3 with reference TRBV18 and TRBJ2-2 gives the whole variable domain NAGVMQNPRHLVRRRGQEARLRCSPMKGHSHVYWYRQLPEEGLKFMVYLQKENIIDESGMPKERFSAEFPKEGPSILRIQQVVRGDSAAYFCASSPPSRGDTGELFFGEGSRLTVL.